The 21 T cell receptor beta chains below all came from one sample that was sequenced in a study of CD8+CD57+ T cells in acquired aplastic anemia. The authors sequenced patients whose flow cytometry had shown CD8+CD57+ cell expansion. According to the study, genomic DNA was the template for TCR beta VDJ and CDR3 profiling. TCRdb fed the reads into MiXCR, producing one record per CDR3 protein. The sample holds about 160,000 distinct CDR3 sequences, around 48% seen once. Sequencing was carried out using sorted CD4+, CD8+, or CD8+CD57+ T cells (not recorded which) from PBMCs. The origin of the receptors is a human donor with aplastic anemia.

The CDR3, as DNA: TGCAGTGCTAGTCTGGGAGTGACAGACGGCTACACCTTC. Its translation: CSASLGVTDGYTF. V usage is TRBV20-1 and J usage is TRBJ1-2; tentatively, D is TRBD1 (5 bases). The germline CDR1 and CDR2 sequences are DFQATT and SNEGSKA (reference sequence). The V end was cut by 3 bases, the J end by 8 bases, with 16 bases between. The CDR3 consists of 13 residues.

To note about this clonotype: A read error may explain this, as a much larger clone is one base away. Here the CDR3 omits its conserved ending phenylalanine or tryptophan, so a read error is the likely source. This chain's CDR3 is CASSVTNRAQETQYL. The CDR3 DNA sequence: TGTGCCAGCAGCGTGACAAACAGGGCTCAAGAGACCCAGTACCTC. The gene calls are TRBV6-1 and TRBJ2-5, with D possibly being TRBD1 (6 bases). Trimming cost V 6 bases and J 2 bases, with 16 bases left between them. The CDR3 is made up of 15 amino acids. CDR1 and CDR2 (germline): MNHNS, SASEGT.

This chain connects TRBV29-1 to TRBJ2-7; no clear D. Trimming stripped 1 base from V and 2 bases from J, with 9 bases between. From germline, CDR1 is SQVTM and CDR2 ANQGSEA. The CDR3 has 13 amino acids. The chain's CDR3 is CSVEAGRPYEQYF. DNA of the CDR3: TGCAGCGTTGAAGCTGGAAGACCCTACGAGCAGTACTTC.

This clonotype was counted ten times or more. CDR3 sequence: CSARRNYEQYF. The CDR3 region has the DNA TGCAGTGCTAGGAGGAACTACGAGCAGTACTTC. J is TRBJ2-7 and V is TRBV20-1; D gene ambiguous. The CDR3 runs to 11 residues. V shed 3 bases and J shed 3 bases, with 6 bases lying between them. CDR1 is DFQATT, CDR2 SNEGSKA, per germline (reference sequence).

Ten or more counts support this clonotype. This chain connects TRBV2 to TRBJ2-2; tentatively, D is TRBD1 (5 bases). Germline V gene data show CDR1 as SNHLY and CDR2 as FYNNEI. V lost 4 bases, J lost 5 bases, and 17 bases lay in between. This CDR3 has 16 residues. This CDR3 reads CASSGWTTSPTGELFF. The CDR3 region has the DNA TGTGCCAGCAGTGGTTGGACAACTTCCCCTACCGGGGAGCTGTTTTTT.

The chain couples TRBV15 to TRBJ2-5, with D possibly TRBD2 on 7 matching bases. Germline values: CDR1 LNHNV, CDR2 YYDKDF (reference sequence). The CDR3 totals 13 residues. V was pared by 9 bases and J by 4 bases, with 15 bases between. CDR3 in amino acids: CATRRGGGETQYF. The CDR3 DNA reads TGTGCCACAAGGAGAGGGGGGGGAGAGACCCAGTACTTC.

The table lists this clonotype with many counts. The gene calls are TRBV6-2 or TRBV6-3 and TRBJ2-7; no clear D gene. V shed 8 bases and J shed 3 bases, with 5 bases lying between them. The CDR3 covers 10 residues. Looked up from germline, CDR1 is MNHEY and CDR2 is SVGEGT. Here the CDR3 DNA reads TGTGCCAGCCTCGGCTACGAGCAGTACTTC. As protein: CASLGYEQYF.

The chain links TRBV20-1 to TRBJ1-1; D uncertain. Trimming removed 3 bases from V and 3 bases from J, with 14 bases in between. Germline values: CDR1 DFQATT, CDR2 SNEGSKA (reference sequence). This CDR3 has 14 residues. CDR3 sequence: CSASPGVGDTEAFF. Written as DNA, the CDR3 is TGCAGTGCTAGCCCCGGGGTCGGGGACACTGAAGCTTTCTTT.

The V gene is TRBV20-1, the J gene TRBJ2-6; 7 bases are a match to TRBD1. With 1 base clipped from V and 2 bases from J, the junction kept 5 bases outside the gene matches. The CDR3 is made up of 16 amino acids. Germline values: CDR1 DFQATT, CDR2 SNEGSKA (reference sequence). CDR3 coding DNA: TGCAGTGCTAGAGGTAGACAGGGACCTGGGGCCAACGTCCTGACTTTC. Protein product: CSARGRQGPGANVLTF.

This clonotype has a count of ten or more. This sequence joins TRBV2 and TRBJ1-1; TRBD1 aligns across 9 bases. CDR3 length equals 15 residues. Looked up from germline, CDR1 is SNHLY and CDR2 is FYNNEI. V shed 3 bases and J 0 bases; nucleotides not matched to a gene: 2. The CDR3 loop is CASSEGQGLNTEAFF. DNA of the CDR3: TGTGCCAGCAGTGAGGGACAGGGTTTGAACACTGAAGCTTTCTTT.

This clonotype came up a few times. The V and J genes are TRBV19 and TRBJ2-5; 7 bases agree with TRBD2. CDR3 size: 14 residues. Germline assignment: CDR1 LNHDA and CDR2 SQIVND (reference sequence). V dropped 7 bases and J dropped 5; count of bases not matched to a gene: 10. The CDR3 nucleotides are TGTGCCAGTATGCCGGGGGGAACCTTCGAGACCCAGTACTTC. The encoded protein is CASMPGGTFETQYF.

Concerning this clonotype: The conserved closing phenylalanine or tryptophan is absent in this CDR3, likely reflecting a read error. V gene TRBV7-2 combines with J gene TRBJ2-2; D gene ambiguous. Germline V gene lookup returns CDR1 SGHTA and CDR2 FQGNSA. The CDR3 totals 12 residues. This CDR3 is CASSPNRGELFC. The DNA of the CDR3 is TGCGCCAGCAGCCCTAATCGCGGGGAGCTGTTTTGT.

The chain uses TRBV20-1 and TRBJ2-3; D unclear. This CDR3 is built from 14 residues. Germline lookup yields CDR1 DFQATT and CDR2 SNEGSKA (reference sequence). V lost 6 bases and J lost 5, with 18 bases in between. CDR3 amino acids: CSAIYTLFRDTQYF. The CDR3, as DNA: TGCAGTGCCATTTACACCCTTTTCCGAGATACGCAGTATTTT.

This clonotype was recorded once. This chain links TRBV20-1 with TRBJ2-7, with TRBD1 matching over 8 bases. The CDR3 has 12 residues. From germline, CDR1 is DFQATT and CDR2 SNEGSKA (reference sequence). The ends lost 5 bases at V and 5 bases at J; junction bases unmatched: 5. The CDR3 DNA reads as TGCAGTGCTGAACAGGGGGGCGACGAGCAGTACTTC. Translating it yields CSAEQGGDEQYF.

The gene calls are TRBV27 and TRBJ2-1; 7 bases agree with TRBD1. Germline V gene data show CDR1 as MNHEY and CDR2 as SMNVEV (reference sequence). V was pared by 2 bases and J by 2 bases, with 3 bases of the junction left unmatched. The CDR3 is 15 amino acids. The CDR3 bases are TGTGCCAGCAGTTTAGGGGACAGCACCTACAATGAGCAGTTCTTC. Translated: CASSLGDSTYNEQFF.

This clonotype occurred many times. This sequence joins TRBV12-3 or TRBV12-4 and TRBJ1-3, with TRBD1 as a possible D gene (5 bases). V was shortened by 6 bases and J by 8 bases, with 11 bases between the two germline ends. The CDR3 length is 12 residues. The CDR3: CASSPGTHTIYF. For the CDR3, the DNA is TGTGCCAGCAGCCCAGGGACGCACACCATATATTTT.

This chain joins TRBV2 and TRBJ1-5, with D tentatively TRBD1 (5 bases). The CDR3 is 14 amino acids. V shed 7 bases and J shed 3 bases, with 13 bases lying between them. Germline V gives CDR1 SNHLY, CDR2 FYNNEI. The DNA of the CDR3 is TGTGCCAGCAACACCAAGGGGCACAATCAGCCCCAGCATTTT. Translating gives CASNTKGHNQPQHF.

The V gene is TRBV11-1, the J gene TRBJ2-2; 9 nucleotides line up with TRBD1. The V gene's germline CDR1 is SGHAT and CDR2 FQDESV (reference sequence). V gave up 5 bases and J gave up 0 bases; unmatched junction bases: 10. The CDR3 is 18 amino acids. This CDR3 reads CASSPFDRGRSNTGELFF. The CDR3 DNA reads TGTGCCAGCAGCCCGTTCGACAGGGGGAGATCGAACACCGGGGAGCTGTTTTTT.

This clonotype was recorded many times. The chain recombines TRBV6-5 with TRBJ2-1; D possibly uses TRBD1 or TRBD2 (5 bases each). V lost 6 bases, J lost 6 bases, and 15 bases lay in between. The CDR3 consists of 14 residues. Germline-derived CDR1 and CDR2 are MNHEY and SVGAGI. The CDR3, as DNA: TGTGCCAGCAGATGGGGACGGACGGCCAATGAGCAGTTCTTC. This sequence encodes CASRWGRTANEQFF.

This clonotype appeared many times. The chain employs TRBV6-6 and TRBJ2-1; possibly TRBD2 for D (5 bases). Germline V gene lookup returns CDR1 MNHNY and CDR2 SVGAGI (reference sequence). CDR3 length: 12 residues. V lost 1 base and J lost 9, with 7 bases in between. In nucleotides, the CDR3 is TGTGCCAGCAGTTACTTAGAGGGTGAGCAGTTCTTC. Translating gives CASSYLEGEQFF.

As regards this clonotype: It may be a read error: a sequence one base away is much more abundant. This sequence joins TRBV3-1 and TRBJ2-2; no clear D. The germline gives CDR1 LGHDT, CDR2 YNNKEL (reference sequence). The CDR3 is 15 amino acids. Here the CDR3 DNA reads TGTGCCAGCAGCCAAGGACGGTTGAACGCCGGGGAGCTGTTTTTT. Its protein is CASSQGRLNAGELFF.